Listed here are 31 T cell receptor beta chains from one sample, sequenced in a study of OX40 agonist ivuxolimab in advanced cancers. The table came from immunoSEQ multiplex PCR; TCRdb's copy has only in-frame clones and leaves some out. The table has tens of thousands of clones, roughly 90% seen once. The sequenced sample was CD4+ or CD8+ T cells sorted from blood, obtained in a trial of the OX40 agonist ivuxolimab. These receptors were obtained from an adult with an advanced solid tumor such as melanoma, head and neck, liver or kidney cancer.

The chain has TRBV9 and TRBJ2-2; D remains unclear. CDR1 is SGDLS, CDR2 YYNGEE, per germline. The CDR3 has 14 amino acids. Trimming shortened V by 0 bases and J by 3 bases, and 6 bases separated the two germline ends. The CDR3 spells CASSVVWDTGELFF. For the CDR3, the DNA is TGTGCCAGCAGCGTAGTTTGGGACACCGGGGAGCTGTTTTTT.

This clone was observed a single time. The chain is built from TRBV2 and TRBJ2-7, with 7 bases fitting TRBD2. The CDR3 consists of 16 residues. Trimming at V came to 6 bases and at J to 6 bases, leaving 17 bases not matched to a gene. Germline V gene data show CDR1 as SNHLY and CDR2 as FYNNEI. The CDR3 DNA follows: TGTGCCAGCAGCGGCCTCCTGGTGGCAGCGGGGACCGAGCAGTACTTC. Protein product: CASSGLLVAAGTEQYF.

The chain is built from TRBV6-6 and TRBJ2-2, with D perhaps TRBD2 (5 bases). The CDR3 extends over 14 amino acids. The V gene's germline CDR1 is MNHNY and CDR2 SVGAGI (reference sequence). V was cut by 6 bases and J by 4 bases, with 12 bases left in between. CDR3 region: CASSRRGRTGELFF. CDR3 DNA sequence: TGTGCCAGCAGCCGCCGAGGGCGCACCGGGGAGCTGTTTTTT.

The J gene is TRBJ2-6, the V gene TRBV28; weak D call: TRBD1 (5 bases). Trimming left V 5 bases short and J 0 bases short, with 17 bases between. The CDR3 has 18 amino acids. Looked up from germline, CDR1 is MDHEN and CDR2 is SYDVKM. The CDR3 coding sequence is TGTGCCAGCAGTCACTACCGACAGTCACCCTCTGGGGCCAACGTCCTGACTTTC. It yields the protein CASSHYRQSPSGANVLTF.

The chain recombines TRBV5-4 with TRBJ2-6, with 7 bases lining up with TRBD2. Germline V gene sequence: CDR1 SGHNT, CDR2 YYREEE (reference sequence). With 4 bases clipped from V and 1 base from J, the junction kept 11 bases outside the gene matches. This CDR3 is 18 amino acids long. The CDR3 loop is CASSQGLAVVSGANVLTF. CDR3 DNA sequence: TGTGCCAGCAGCCAAGGCCTAGCGGTAGTATCTGGGGCCAACGTCCTGACTTTC.

The chain recombines TRBV18 with TRBJ2-2, with 9 bases fitting TRBD1. The CDR3 spans 13 residues. Germline trimming cut 3 bases from V and 11 bases from J; bases unmatched to any gene: 4. In germline, CDR1 is KGHSH, CDR2 LQKENI. The CDR3 DNA sequence: TGTGCCAGCTCACCGGGAACAGGGGGCGAGCTGTTTTTT. Translation: CASSPGTGGELFF.

The chain has TRBV5-6 and TRBJ1-4; no firm D call. Germline lookup yields CDR1 SGHDT and CDR2 YYEEEE. This CDR3 has 15 residues. Trimming stripped 0 bases from V and 4 bases from J, with 10 bases between. CDR3 amino acids: CASSLGWQINEKLFF. CDR3 nucleotides: TGTGCCAGCAGCTTGGGTTGGCAGATTAATGAAAAACTGTTTTTT.

J is TRBJ2-1 and V is TRBV27; 8 nucleotides line up with TRBD1. The CDR3 contains 15 residues. Germline-derived CDR1 and CDR2 are MNHEY and SMNVEV (reference sequence). After removal of 6 bases from V and 4 bases from J, the junction contained 8 bases not matched to a gene. CDR3 amino acids: CASRNDRGGYNEQFF. CDR3 in DNA: TGTGCCAGCAGGAATGACAGGGGTGGATACAATGAGCAGTTCTTC.

The rearrangement joins TRBV28 to TRBJ2-5, with a weak D call TRBD1 (5 bases). Germline CDR1 MDHEN, CDR2 SYDVKM. This CDR3 contains 14 residues. The ends were cut back, 6 bases at V and 4 bases at J, with 15 bases in the middle. CDR3: CASSSQGKRETQYF. The CDR3 DNA sequence: TGTGCCAGCAGCTCCCAGGGTAAGCGAGAGACCCAGTACTTC.

The V and J genes are TRBV19 and TRBJ1-4; 10 positions match TRBD1. Germline V gene sequence: CDR1 LNHDA, CDR2 SQIVND (reference sequence). The CDR3 contains 16 residues. The trim removed 5 bases at V and 8 bases at J, leaving 11 bases unmatched. The DNA of the CDR3 is TGTGCCAGTAGTGTCGGAGCGGGACAGGGGACAGAAAAACTGTTTTTT. Protein sequence: CASSVGAGQGTEKLFF.

This chain links TRBV19 with TRBJ1-1; D may be TRBD1 (5 bases). This CDR3 comprises 15 residues. Germline V lookup: CDR1 LNHDA, CDR2 SQIVND (reference sequence). Trimming removed 1 base at V and 1 base at J, with 10 bases between. Here the CDR3 reads CASSIVGRENTEAFF. The DNA for the CDR3 is TGTGCCAGTAGTATAGTTGGCAGGGAGAACACTGAAGCTTTCTTT.

V gene TRBV5-1 combines with J gene TRBJ2-7; D is unclear. Trimming shortened V by 0 bases and J by 2 bases, and 15 bases separated the two germline ends. CDR3 size: 16 residues. Germline CDR1 reads SGHRS; CDR2 reads YFSETQ. This chain's CDR3 is CASSLEGQTLTYEQYF. CDR3 sequence (DNA): TGCGCCAGCAGCTTGGAAGGTCAGACTTTAACCTACGAGCAGTACTTC.

The rearrangement links TRBV7-6 to TRBJ2-7; 10 nucleotides line up with TRBD2. V shed 5 bases, J shed 4 bases, and the junction held 17 bases outside the gene matches. Germline assignment: CDR1 SGHVS and CDR2 FNYEAQ. This CDR3 has 18 amino acids. The CDR3 loop is CASSPTGLAPRSSYEQYF. Written as DNA, the CDR3 is TGTGCCAGCAGCCCAACGGGACTAGCGCCTAGGTCTTCTTACGAGCAGTACTTC.

The V gene is TRBV4-1, the J gene TRBJ2-5, with 9 positions matching TRBD2. The CDR3 runs to 17 residues. Looked up from germline, CDR1 is MGHRA and CDR2 is YSYEKL. V was clipped by 0 bases and J by 5 bases; unmatched bases: 10. CDR3 DNA sequence: TGCGCCAGCAGCCAAGATGGTTTAGCGGGAGTTAGGGAGACCCAGTACTTC. It specifies CASSQDGLAGVRETQYF.

The chain couples TRBV7-9 to TRBJ2-3, with 9 bases lining up with TRBD2. The CDR3 covers 15 residues. Losses at the gene ends were 0 bases for V and 3 bases for J; bases not matched to a gene: 1. Germline values: CDR1 SEHNR, CDR2 FQNEAQ (reference sequence). In DNA form, the CDR3 reads TGTGCCAGCAGCTTAGCTAGCGGGGGTACAGATACGCAGTATTTT. Translated, it gives CASSLASGGTDTQYF.

The rearrangement links TRBV28 to TRBJ1-2; 8 positions agree with TRBD1. Germline CDR1 is MDHEN and CDR2 is SYDVKM. J lost 4 bases, V lost 7 bases, and 5 bases had no gene match. The CDR3 covers 13 residues. The CDR3 region is CASTDRGVYGYTF. The CDR3 bases are TGTGCCAGCACCGACAGGGGCGTCTATGGCTACACCTTC.

V gene TRBV5-1 combines with J gene TRBJ1-5; D unresolved. V was shortened by 0 bases and J by 2 bases, with 6 bases between the two germline ends. Germline lookup yields CDR1 SGHRS and CDR2 YFSETQ. This CDR3 is built from 14 residues. This CDR3 reads CASSLEGGNQPQHF. The CDR3, as DNA: TGCGCCAGCAGCTTGGAGGGTGGCAATCAGCCCCAGCATTTT. The variable domain in full, with the rest retrieved from reference TRBV5-1 and TRBJ1-5, is KAGVTQTPRYLIKTRGQQVTLSCSPISGHRSVSWYQQTPGQGLQFLFEYFSETQRNKGNFPGRFSGRQFSNSRSEMNVSTLELGDSALYLCASSLEGGNQPQHFGDGTRLSIL.

The V call is TRBV27, the J call TRBJ1-3; D unresolved. Germline V gene lookup returns CDR1 MNHEY and CDR2 SMNVEV (reference sequence). The CDR3 sequence is 15 residues long. V gave up 2 bases and J gave up 0 bases, with 8 bases separating them. The CDR3 nucleotides read TGTGCCAGCAGTTTAGGTGGGGACTCTGGAAACACCATATATTTT. Translated: CASSLGGDSGNTIYF.

This chain links TRBV9 with TRBJ1-2; D is undetermined. The CDR3 length is 15 residues. Germline-derived CDR1 and CDR2 are SGDLS and YYNGEE. Trimming took 4 bases from V and 3 from J, leaving 16 bases between them. This chain's CDR3 is CASSSILGTHYGYTF. CDR3 nucleotides: TGTGCCAGCAGCTCAATTCTGGGTACCCACTATGGCTACACCTTC.

J is TRBJ2-1 and V is TRBV7-9; D not resolved. Looked up from germline, CDR1 is SEHNR and CDR2 is FQNEAQ (reference sequence). Deletions cut 4 bases from V and 0 bases from J, with 10 bases between. The CDR3 is 15 residues long. CDR3 sequence (DNA): TGTGCCAGCAGCTGGACCGAAGTCTCCTACAATGAGCAGTTCTTC. Protein: CASSWTEVSYNEQFF.

This clone was detected once. This rearrangement joins TRBV1 to TRBJ2-2. TRBV1 is described as a pseudogene. The CDR3 is 21 residues long. The CDR3 sequence is CTSSQERGAGVTPANTGELFF. DNA of the CDR3: TGCACCAGCAGCCAAGAAAGGGGGGCAGGGGTTACACCCGCGAACACCGGGGAGCTGTTTTTT.

This chain uses TRBV5-6 with TRBJ2-7, with 7 nucleotides matching TRBD1. V shed 9 bases and J 4 bases; nucleotides not matched to a gene: 16. Germline V gene data show CDR1 as SGHDT and CDR2 as YYEEEE. The CDR3 covers 15 residues. The CDR3 DNA sequence: TGTGCCACCTGTAGCTTGGGACAGACAATGTACGAGCAGTACTTC. This translates into CATCSLGQTMYEQYF.

The V call is TRBV14, the J call TRBJ2-5; no clear D. V was shortened by 1 base and J by 3 bases, with 18 bases between the two germline ends. Per germline, CDR1 SGHDN and CDR2 FVKESK. The CDR3 is 17 residues long. The CDR3 region has the DNA TGTGCCAGCAGCCAAGCAGTCCGAGCTCAAAGAAAAGAGACCCAGTACTTC. Protein: CASSQAVRAQRKETQYF.

CDR3 nucleotide sequence: TGTGCCACCAAATTCCAGGGGGCGGGTAATCAGCCCCAGCATTTT. This codes for CATKFQGAGNQPQHF. J is TRBJ1-5 and V is TRBV19; 8 bases align to TRBD1. Germline CDR1 is LNHDA and CDR2 is SQIVND (reference sequence). Germline trimming cut 10 bases from V and 4 bases from J; bases unmatched to any gene: 12. The CDR3 sequence is 15 residues long.

The chain joins TRBV6-5 to TRBJ2-7, with D unresolved. Germline assignment: CDR1 MNHEY and CDR2 SVGAGI. The CDR3 has 13 residues. V gave up 5 bases and J gave up 2 bases, with 10 bases separating them. DNA for the CDR3: TGTGCCAGCAGTCGCCAGGTTACCTACGAGCAGTACTTC. It specifies CASSRQVTYEQYF.

The chain links TRBV15 to TRBJ2-1; tentatively, D is TRBD1 or TRBD2 (5 bases each). V lost 0 bases, J lost 8 bases, and 14 bases lay in between. Germline CDR1 reads LNHNV; CDR2 reads YYDKDF (reference sequence). The CDR3 loop spans 15 amino acids. CDR3 nucleotides: TGTGCCACCAGCAGAGATAGGGCACTGGGGGATGAGCAGTTCTTC. Its translation: CATSRDRALGDEQFF. Combining the CDR3 with reference TRBV15 and TRBJ2-1 gives the whole variable domain DAMVIQNPRYQVTQFGKPVTLSCSQTLNHNVMYWYQQKSSQAPKLLFHYYDKDFNNEADTPDNFQSRRPNTSFCFLDIRSPGLGDTAMYLCATSRDRALGDEQFFGPGTRLTVL.

For the CDR3, the DNA is TGTGCCAGCAGTTACTCGAAGGGGGCCCACTACGAGCAGTACTTC. Residues: CASSYSKGAHYEQYF. The chain links TRBV6-5 to TRBJ2-7; 7 bases agree with TRBD1. Per the germline V gene, CDR1 is MNHEY and CDR2 is SVGAGI. The CDR3 spans 15 residues. The J segment lost 3 bases and the V segment lost 0 bases, leaving 5 bases of the junction unmatched.

This clone was counted once. The V gene is TRBV5-4, the J gene TRBJ2-7; a weak D match, TRBD1 (6 bases). This CDR3 has 15 residues. Per germline, CDR1 SGHNT and CDR2 YYREEE (reference sequence). Trimming left V 4 bases short and J 0 bases short, with 14 bases between. CDR3 sequence: CASSPGGQSSYEQYF. The DNA for the CDR3 is TGTGCCAGCAGCCCAGGAGGACAGAGCTCCTACGAGCAGTACTTC. The variable domain in full, with the rest retrieved from reference TRBV5-4 and TRBJ2-7, is ETGVTQSPTHLIKTRGQQVTLRCSSQSGHNTVSWYQQALGQGPQFIFQYYREEENGRGNFPPRFSGLQFPNYSSELNVNALELDDSALYLCASSPGGQSSYEQYFGPGTRLTVT.

V gene TRBV5-1 combines with J gene TRBJ2-7, with 9 positions matching TRBD1. The length of the CDR3 is 15 residues. The V and J ends lost 3 bases and 3 bases, in that order; junction bases with no gene match: 7. Looked up from germline, CDR1 is SGHRS and CDR2 is YFSETQ. The DNA of the CDR3 is TGCGCCAGCAGCTCCGGACAGGGGCCGTACTACGAGCAGTACTTC. It encodes CASSSGQGPYYEQYF.

This clone was observed once. This rearrangement joins TRBV18 to TRBJ2-7, with 9 nucleotides matching TRBD1. Germline V lookup: CDR1 KGHSH, CDR2 LQKENI. This CDR3 spans 14 amino acids. J gave up 6 bases and V 3 bases, and 6 bases lay outside the gene matches. Here the CDR3 DNA reads TGTGCCAGCTCACCGCCGGGACAGGGATCCGAGCAGTACTTC. Translated: CASSPPGQGSEQYF.

The genes are TRBV5-4 and TRBJ2-5, with a tentative D call TRBD2 (5 bases). The CDR3 spans 15 residues. Looked up from germline, CDR1 is SGHNT and CDR2 is YYREEE (reference sequence). V dropped 0 bases and J dropped 3 bases, with 12 bases sitting between them. Written as DNA, the CDR3 is TGTGCCAGCAGCTTGGTGGGTGGAGCGGAAGAGACCCAGTACTTC. It yields the protein CASSLVGGAEETQYF.